This TCR beta chain was found in a study of human T cells and chemical hapten exposure. Study-wide findings and caveats: The number of TCRs over 1 in 1000 frequency stayed unchanged after DPC.

This clonotype has a count of ten or more. The antigen remains unidentified. The study's library attached unique molecular identifiers to single cDNA molecules. TCRdb processed the RACE reads anew with MiXCR; each CDR3 protein has one entry. The sample includes approximately 81,000 distinct CDR3 sequences, approximately 8% seen only once; the top ten take approximately 1.5%. Time point denoted: healthy volunteer bleed at 6 weeks. Blood, whole and unfractionated, served as the source for total RNA extraction. V lost 5 bases, J lost 9 bases, and 16 bases lay in between. Germline V gives CDR1 SGHTA, CDR2 FQGNSA. The CDR3 length is 13 residues.

The source material was whole blood. This clonotype originated in a male donor in good health. Some clones in this sample may be carry-over from other donors' samples. The chain combines TRBV7-2 with TRBJ2-5; TRBD1 might be the D (7 bases). In DNA form, the CDR3 reads TGTGCCAGCAGCCCAGGGGGGCCTAAGGCCCAGTACTTC. Translated, it gives CASSPGGPKAQYF.